These 27 T cell receptor beta chains came from one sample sequenced in a study of long-term antiretroviral therapy in people with HIV. Running of the v3.0 immunoSEQ assay took place at survey level. Sequencing used immunoSEQ multiplex PCR; TCRdb keeps in-frame clones, though not all of them. Found here are around 27,000 clones, around 85% of them singletons; the top ten hold about 8.6%. The input for sequencing was unsorted PBMCs, taken 3 years after starting antiretroviral therapy. The receptors stem from a man aged 35 to 55 with HIV.

This chain links TRBV7-2 with TRBJ2-7, with 8 positions matching TRBD1. The J segment lost 13 bases and the V segment lost 1 base, leaving 9 bases of the junction unmatched. The CDR3 contains 13 residues. Germline V gene data show CDR1 as SGHTA and CDR2 as FQGNSA. The CDR3 is CASSLDVRGLAYF. CDR3 sequence (DNA): TGTGCCAGCAGCTTAGATGTCAGGGGGCTTGCTTACTTC.

V usage is TRBV15 and J usage is TRBJ1-3; D remains ambiguous. Germline CDR1 and CDR2: LNHNV and YYDKDF (reference sequence). The CDR3 is 16 residues long. V lost 0 bases, J lost 3 bases, and 12 bases lay in between. CDR3 loop: CATSRDTTVIGNTIYF. CDR3 bases: TGTGCCACCAGCAGAGACACAACAGTTATTGGAAACACCATATATTTT.

The chain links TRBV15 to TRBJ1-1; D gene unclear. The CDR3 has 15 amino acids. The V and J ends lost 0 bases and 2 bases respectively, with 10 bases between them. Germline-derived CDR1 and CDR2 are LNHNV and YYDKDF (reference sequence). The CDR3 region is CATSRDLGVNTEAFF. The CDR3 nucleotides read TGTGCCACCAGCAGAGATCTCGGGGTAAACACTGAAGCTTTCTTT.

The rearrangement uses TRBV6-5 and TRBJ1-1, with TRBD1 as a possible D gene (5 bases). The CDR3 loop spans 16 amino acids. Germline CDR1 reads MNHEY; CDR2 reads SVGAGI. V was trimmed by 2 bases and J by 8 bases, leaving 21 bases between them. CDR3 amino acids: CASSYTGGKRTKEAFF. The CDR3 DNA reads TGTGCCAGCAGTTACACAGGAGGTAAGAGGACCAAAGAAGCTTTCTTT.

The chain has TRBV19 and TRBJ2-7; D might be TRBD1 (6 bases). V lost 5 bases and J 3 bases, leaving 17 bases between the germline ends. The CDR3 is 15 amino acids. Germline values: CDR1 LNHDA, CDR2 SQIVND (reference sequence). DNA of the CDR3: TGTGCCAGTAGTGAAACAGGGCGCCCTTTCTACGAGCAGTACTTC. Its translation is CASSETGRPFYEQYF. The whole variable domain, remainder taken from reference TRBV19 and TRBJ2-7, is DGGITQSPKYLFRKEGQNVTLSCEQNLNHDAMYWYRQDPGQGLRLIYYSQIVNDFQKGDIAEGYSVSREKKESFPLTVTSAQKNPTAFYLCASSETGRPFYEQYFGPGTRLTVT.

The gene calls are TRBV18 and TRBJ2-7; TRBD2 matches at 14 bases. The V gene's germline CDR1 is KGHSH and CDR2 LQKENI. V was clipped by 0 bases and J by 7 bases; unmatched bases: 2. There are 15 residues in the CDR3. Written as DNA, the CDR3 is TGTGCCAGCTCACCACCGGGACTAGCGGGAGTTGAGCAGTACTTC. It is translated as CASSPPGLAGVEQYF. Filled out from reference TRBV18 and TRBJ2-7, the complete variable domain reads NAGVMQNPRHLVRRRGQEARLRCSPMKGHSHVYWYRQLPEEGLKFMVYLQKENIIDESGMPKERFSAEFPKEGPSILRIQQVVRGDSAAYFCASSPPGLAGVEQYFGPGTRLTVT.

The chain combines TRBV7-2 with TRBJ2-7; 7 bases align to TRBD1. The CDR3 extends over 14 amino acids. Germline V CDR1 and CDR2: SGHTA, FQGNSA. Trimming at V came to 3 bases and at J to 3 bases, leaving 5 bases not matched to a gene. Here the CDR3 DNA reads TGTGCCAGCAGCTTCGGGACAGCCAACTACGAGCAGTACTTC. This translates into CASSFGTANYEQYF.

The chain is built from TRBV27 and TRBJ2-3; 11 bases are a match to TRBD1. From germline, CDR1 is MNHEY and CDR2 SMNVEV (reference sequence). The CDR3 totals 17 residues. V gave up 6 bases and J gave up 3 bases; unmatched junction bases: 11. Here the CDR3 DNA reads TGTGCCAGCAGGACAACTGGACAGGGGGCGATTACAGATACGCAGTATTTT. It translates to CASRTTGQGAITDTQYF.

The chain employs TRBV7-8 and TRBJ1-4; TRBD1 is a possible D gene (5 bases). From germline, CDR1 is SGHVS and CDR2 FQNEAQ. Trimming removed 5 bases from V and 8 bases from J, with 21 bases in between. The CDR3 contains 16 residues. CDR3 amino acids: CASSPTSGGGLEKLFF. CDR3 in DNA: TGTGCCAGCAGCCCAACCTCCGGGGGGGGTTTGGAAAAACTGTTTTTT.

The rearrangement links TRBV5-1 to TRBJ2-1; 8 bases are a match to TRBD1. V lost 3 bases to trimming and J lost 1 base; unmatched junction nucleotides: 12. Looked up from germline, CDR1 is SGHRS and CDR2 is YFSETQ. This CDR3 region has 18 residues. CDR3 nucleotide sequence: TGCGCCAGCAGCTCAAACGTCCAGGGGGCGGGATCCTACAATGAGCAGTTCTTC. This codes for CASSSNVQGAGSYNEQFF.

The rearrangement uses TRBV5-6 and TRBJ2-4, with a tentative D call TRBD2 (5 bases). V lost 0 bases to trimming and J lost 2 bases, with 9 bases between them. In germline, CDR1 is SGHDT, CDR2 YYEEEE. The CDR3 loop spans 15 amino acids. CDR3 DNA sequence: TGTGCCAGCAGCTTGGTACCGGGATCCAAAAACATTCAGTACTTC. Protein product: CASSLVPGSKNIQYF.

This chain connects TRBV5-8 to TRBJ2-1; possible D gene TRBD1, 6 bases. In germline, CDR1 is SGHTS, CDR2 YDEGEE. This CDR3 spans 15 amino acids. Trimming removed 3 bases at V and 3 bases at J, with 13 bases between. CDR3 DNA: TGTGCCAGCAGCTCTGGACAGATGGGCTACAATGAGCAGTTCTTC. This sequence encodes CASSSGQMGYNEQFF.

The chain recombines TRBV27 with TRBJ2-3; 7 nucleotides align to TRBD2. Germline CDR1 and CDR2: MNHEY and SMNVEV (reference sequence). The CDR3 loop spans 22 amino acids. V was pared by 2 bases and J by 6 bases, with 29 bases of the junction left unmatched. The CDR3 DNA is TGTGCCAGCAGTTTAACGAATATGGGGGAGGGCCAACCTCTCTCCCCTGGGGATACGCAGTATTTT. Its protein is CASSLTNMGEGQPLSPGDTQYF.

CDR3 in DNA: TGTGCCAGCAGTGCGACCTGGGCAAACACCATATATTTT. This encodes CASSATWANTIYF. The chain links TRBV6-5 to TRBJ1-3; D gene ambiguous. Between the trimmed V and J ends, which lost 5 bases and 6 bases, there was a span of 11 bases. CDR3 size: 13 residues. Germline V gene sequence: CDR1 MNHEY, CDR2 SVGAGI.

The chain employs TRBV30 and TRBJ2-5, with 8 bases that match TRBD2. The CDR3 loop spans 14 amino acids. After removal of 0 bases from V and 2 bases from J, the junction contained 2 bases not matched to a gene. Per germline, CDR1 GTSNPN and CDR2 SVGIG (reference sequence). CDR3 protein: CAWSVTSVQETQYF. In DNA, the CDR3 is TGTGCCTGGAGTGTGACTAGCGTTCAAGAGACCCAGTACTTC.

The rearrangement joins TRBV9 to TRBJ2-2, with 8 bases identical to TRBD2. The CDR3 length is 15 residues. Trimming at V came to 5 bases and at J to 4 bases, leaving 7 bases not matched to a gene. Germline V gene data show CDR1 as SGDLS and CDR2 as YYNGEE. The CDR3, as DNA: TGTGCCAGCAGAGCAGGGAGCGGGGGCACCGGGGAGCTGTTTTTT. It translates to CASRAGSGGTGELFF.

The chain employs TRBV7-2 and TRBJ2-3; D not resolved. Trimming cost V 2 bases and J 5 bases, with 8 bases left between them. Germline lookup yields CDR1 SGHTA and CDR2 FQGNSA. The CDR3 contains 13 residues. The chain's CDR3 is CASSLFSGDTQYF. DNA for the CDR3: TGTGCCAGCAGCTTATTTTCGGGAGATACGCAGTATTTT.

This clone has only a few counts. V usage is TRBV6-1 and J usage is TRBJ1-2; D gene uncertain. Between the trimmed V and J ends, which lost 0 bases and 1 base, there was a span of 9 bases. Per the germline V gene, CDR1 is MNHNS and CDR2 is SASEGT. There are 15 residues in the CDR3. The CDR3 sequence: CASSEALRVNYGYTF. The CDR3 bases are TGTGCCAGCAGTGAAGCGCTTCGGGTTAACTATGGCTACACCTTC.

This clone occurred a few times. The rearrangement uses TRBV19 and TRBJ1-1, with D possibly matching TRBD1 (5 bases). V was clipped by 4 bases and J by 1 base, with 10 bases between them. This CDR3 is 14 amino acids long. The germline V gene has CDR1 LNHDA and CDR2 SQIVND (reference sequence). The DNA for the CDR3 is TGTGCCAGTAGTACTCCTGGGGGGAACACTGAAGCTTTCTTT. As protein: CASSTPGGNTEAFF. The full variable domain, with the rest looked up from reference TRBV19 and TRBJ1-1, is DGGITQSPKYLFRKEGQNVTLSCEQNLNHDAMYWYRQDPGQGLRLIYYSQIVNDFQKGDIAEGYSVSREKKESFPLTVTSAQKNPTAFYLCASSTPGGNTEAFFGQGTRLTVV.

This chain connects TRBV27 to TRBJ2-7; 8 nucleotides line up with TRBD1. The trim removed 8 bases at V and 4 bases at J, leaving 4 bases unmatched. Germline V lookup: CDR1 MNHEY, CDR2 SMNVEV (reference sequence). This CDR3 has 12 residues. The CDR3 region has the DNA TGTGCCAGCGGACAGGGATCTTACGAGCAGTACTTC. Translating it yields CASGQGSYEQYF.

The J gene is TRBJ2-3, the V gene TRBV5-4; 10 nucleotides align to TRBD2. J lost 3 bases, V lost 3 bases, and 4 bases had no gene match. This CDR3 is 15 amino acids long. Germline V gene sequence: CDR1 SGHNT, CDR2 YYREEE (reference sequence). Here the CDR3 reads CASSSKREGTDTQYF. CDR3 sequence (DNA): TGTGCCAGCAGCTCGAAGCGGGAGGGGACAGATACGCAGTATTTT. Looking up the rest from reference TRBV5-4 and TRBJ2-3 gives the full variable domain: ETGVTQSPTHLIKTRGQQVTLRCSSQSGHNTVSWYQQALGQGPQFIFQYYREEENGRGNFPPRFSGLQFPNYSSELNVNALELDDSALYLCASSSKREGTDTQYFGPGTRLTVL.

This clone was counted a single time. The chain couples TRBV11-2 to TRBJ2-1; D is possibly TRBD1 or TRBD2 (6 bases each). The V gene's germline CDR1 is SGHAT and CDR2 FQNNGV. The V end was cut by 2 bases, the J end by 8 bases, with 16 bases between. The CDR3 contains 15 residues. CDR3 in DNA: TGTGCCAGCAGCTTAATATGGGGGGCGAGGGATGAGCAGTTCTTC. It codes for CASSLIWGARDEQFF.

This clone came up a few times. The genes are TRBV30 and TRBJ2-7; no clear D. Trimming left V 0 bases short and J 2 bases short, with 11 bases between. Germline CDR1 and CDR2: GTSNPN and SVGIG (reference sequence). The CDR3 consists of 14 residues. CDR3 protein: CAWSVLNKAYEQYF. The CDR3 region has the DNA TGTGCCTGGAGTGTATTAAACAAAGCCTACGAGCAGTACTTC. Drawing the rest from reference TRBV30 and TRBJ2-7, the complete variable domain is SQTIHQWPATLVQPVGSPLSLECTVEGTSNPNLYWYRQAAGRGLQLLFYSVGIGQISSEVPQNLSASRPQDRQFILSSKKLLLSDSGFYLCAWSVLNKAYEQYFGPGTRLTVT.

The V call is TRBV28, the J call TRBJ1-5, with D maybe TRBD1 (6 bases). The germline gives CDR1 MDHEN, CDR2 SYDVKM. Trimming stripped 1 base from V and 6 bases from J, with 13 bases between. The CDR3 is 15 amino acids. The CDR3 here is CASSLYGGEGQPQHF. The CDR3 DNA sequence: TGTGCCAGCAGTTTATACGGGGGCGAGGGTCAGCCCCAGCATTTT.

The chain employs TRBV19 and TRBJ1-1; weak D call: TRBD1 (5 bases). V dropped 4 bases and J dropped 10 bases, with 16 bases sitting between them. Per germline, CDR1 LNHDA and CDR2 SQIVND (reference sequence). This CDR3 spans 13 amino acids. The CDR3 nucleotides read TGTGCCAGTAGTAGGGAGGTGACAGAGAGAGCTTTCTTT. It codes for CASSREVTERAFF. Based on the CDR3 plus reference TRBV19 and TRBJ1-1, the full variable domain is DGGITQSPKYLFRKEGQNVTLSCEQNLNHDAMYWYRQDPGQGLRLIYYSQIVNDFQKGDIAEGYSVSREKKESFPLTVTSAQKNPTAFYLCASSREVTERAFFGQGTRLTVV.

The gene calls are TRBV29-1 and TRBJ2-5, with D perhaps matching TRBD2 (6 bases). This CDR3 is 14 amino acids long. V was trimmed by 6 bases and J by 5 bases, leaving 19 bases between them. Per germline, CDR1 SQVTM and CDR2 ANQGSEA. CDR3 coding DNA: TGCAGCGTCCGGGAGCAAACCTATCGGGAGACCCAGTACTTC. Encoded protein: CSVREQTYRETQYF.

V and J are TRBV5-6 and TRBJ2-2; TRBD2 agrees at 8 bases. The V gene end was trimmed by 4 bases and the J gene end by 6 bases; junction bases not matched to a gene: 5. The germline gives CDR1 SGHDT, CDR2 YYEEEE. The CDR3 spans 14 residues. CDR3 sequence reads: CASSLIGGAGELFF. The CDR3 coding sequence is TGTGCCAGCAGCCTCATCGGGGGGGCCGGGGAGCTGTTTTTT.